Listed here is a single T cell receptor (beta chain). The antigen is unknown. These data belong to a study of CXCR3-negative and CXCR3-positive naive CD8 T cells. Whole-study results and caveats: With surface CD5 comparable between naive subsets, TCR strength was estimated using properties derived from the TRB CDR3. Greater hydrophobicity was found in TRB CDR3s of CXCR3-positive naive cells than of CXCR3-negative naive cells. High diversity, comparable across both naive subsets, contrasted with much lower diversity in memory CD8+ cells.

The libraries of TRB cDNA were constructed through 5' RACE using UMI labels. TCRdb derives one entry per CDR3 protein from the 5' RACE reads, leaving out DNA. The sample totals 75,000 to 100,000 distinct CDR3 sequences. The CDR3 runs to 13 residues. The germline CDR1 and CDR2 sequences are SGHTA and FQGTGA. The rearrangement joins TRBV7-3 to TRBJ2-7; the D gene TCRdb calls, TRBD1, cannot be checked with no DNA. Source material: naive CXCR3+ CD8+ T cells from blood. Subset denoted: CD45RO-CCR7+CD27+CD95- naive CD8+ T cells expressing CXCR3 (TNR3+). This sequence originates from a human donor in good health. Some clones in this sample may be carry-over from other donors' samples. The chain's CDR3 is CASSFRTGHEQYF.